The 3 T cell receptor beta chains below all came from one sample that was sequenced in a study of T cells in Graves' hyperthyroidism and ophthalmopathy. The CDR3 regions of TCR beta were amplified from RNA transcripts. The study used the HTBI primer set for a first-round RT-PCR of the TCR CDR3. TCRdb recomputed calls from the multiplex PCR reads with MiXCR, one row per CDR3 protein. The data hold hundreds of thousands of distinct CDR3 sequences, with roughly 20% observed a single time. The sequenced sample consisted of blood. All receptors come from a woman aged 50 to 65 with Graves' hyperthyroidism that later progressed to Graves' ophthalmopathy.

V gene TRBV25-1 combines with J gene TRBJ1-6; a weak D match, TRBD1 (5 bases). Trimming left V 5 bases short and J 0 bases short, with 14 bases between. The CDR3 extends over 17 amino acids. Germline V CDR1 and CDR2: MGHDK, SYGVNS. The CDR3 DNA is TGTGCCAGCAGTCGGGGGGACTTAAGCTCCTATAATTCACCCCTCCACTTT. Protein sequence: CASSRGDLSSYNSPLHF.

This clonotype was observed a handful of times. CDR3 loop: CASSRSPGGWDTEAFF. The CDR3 DNA reads TGCGCCAGCAGCCGCTCGCCCGGGGGCTGGGACACTGAAGCTTTCTTT. The rearrangement links TRBV4-1 to TRBJ1-1; the D gene is possibly TRBD1 (6 bases). The CDR3 spans 16 residues. The germline gives CDR1 MGHRA, CDR2 YSYEKL. V was cut by 4 bases and J by 3 bases, with 18 bases left in between.

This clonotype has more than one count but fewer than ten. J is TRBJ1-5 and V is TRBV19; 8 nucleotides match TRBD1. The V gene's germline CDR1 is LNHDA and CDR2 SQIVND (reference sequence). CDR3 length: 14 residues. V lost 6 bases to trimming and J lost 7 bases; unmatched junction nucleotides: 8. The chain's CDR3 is CASRLGQGLQPQHF. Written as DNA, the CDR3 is TGTGCCAGTAGGCTAGGACAGGGCCTCCAGCCCCAGCATTTT.